The clone carrying this TCR beta chain has more than one count but fewer than ten. Its antigen is still unknown. CDR3 length equals 16 residues. Germline assignment: CDR1 SGHTA and CDR2 FQGNSA. Trimming stripped 3 bases from V and 0 bases from J, with 14 bases between. TCRdb re-called the 5' RACE reads through MiXCR, storing one row per CDR3 protein. This repertoire shows about 700,000 distinct CDR3 sequences, over 8.5% found once; its top ten account for 0.8% to 1%. This specimen comes from a study of identical twins. The study's findings and limits: The models systematically underestimated how much out-of-frame TCR alpha was shared in monozygotic twins.

The sample was also linked to a second study, of yellow fever vaccine responses in identical twins.

The rearrangement joins TRBV7-2 to TRBJ1-1; D gene uncertain. Sequenced: PBMCs. The sequence came from a woman aged 18 to 35 in good health. The CDR3 DNA sequence: TGTGCCAGCAGCTTCTCCCCCGGGCAGCTGAACACTGAAGCTTTCTTT. It is translated as CASSFSPGQLNTEAFF.